Shown below are 4 T cell receptor beta chains from a single sample sequenced in a study of T cells in tuberculosis. Cells were sorted from thawed PBMC rested overnight and stained with GMM-loaded CD1B tetramer, viability dye and anti-CD3. The lipid loaded on the CD1B tetramers was C32 glucose monomycolate from Rhodococcus equi. TCRdb's copy holds only in-frame clones and misses some; the assay was immunoSEQ multiplex PCR. Altogether approximately 57,000 clones are present, over 75% being singletons, with the ten largest covering about a fifth. Material: CD1b-GMM tetramer-negative cells sorted from PBMCs. The receptors shown here come from an adult woman with latent tuberculosis.

This clone was counted only a few times. This chain links TRBV5-1 with TRBJ2-7; 7 nucleotides agree with TRBD2. The CDR3 contains 17 residues. Unmatched junction bases numbered 10, after V lost 0 bases and J lost 1 base. CDR1 and CDR2 from the germline V gene are SGHRS and YFSETQ. The CDR3 coding sequence is TGCGCCAGCAGCTTGGACGGTGGTCGCGGGAGATCCTACGAGCAGTACTTC. Translated: CASSLDGGRGRSYEQYF.

The genes are TRBV9 and TRBJ2-1, with 11 bases matching TRBD2. Germline V lookup: CDR1 SGDLS, CDR2 YYNGEE. V lost 1 base to trimming and J lost 5 bases; unmatched junction nucleotides: 11. This CDR3 contains 18 residues. The CDR3 DNA follows: TGTGCCAGCAGCGTAAGGGGTCTAGCGGGAGGCGCTAACAATGAGCAGTTCTTC. Protein: CASSVRGLAGGANNEQFF. The complete variable domain, with remaining parts taken from reference TRBV9 and TRBJ2-1, reads DSGVTQTPKHLITATGQRVTLRCSPRSGDLSVYWYQQSLDQGLQFLIQYYNGEERAKGNILERFSAQQFPDLHSELNLSSLELGDSALYFCASSVRGLAGGANNEQFFGPGTRLTVL.

The J gene is TRBJ1-2, the V gene TRBV9, with D possibly TRBD1 on 6 matching bases. The CDR3 sequence is 16 residues long. The germline V and J ends were trimmed by 0 bases and 0 bases, with 12 bases remaining between them. CDR1 and CDR2 from the germline V gene are SGDLS and YYNGEE. CDR3 sequence: CASSVGRGAANYGYTF. As DNA, the CDR3 is TGTGCCAGCAGCGTAGGTCGGGGGGCAGCTAACTATGGCTACACCTTC.

The V and J genes are TRBV9 and TRBJ1-6; 7 nucleotides agree with TRBD1. Germline CDR1 SGDLS, CDR2 YYNGEE. The CDR3 extends over 15 amino acids. After removal of 3 bases from V and 7 bases from J, the junction contained 7 bases not matched to a gene. The CDR3 protein is CASSALDRANSPLHF. Written as DNA, the CDR3 is TGTGCCAGCAGCGCCCTCGACAGGGCGAATTCACCCCTCCACTTT.